The clone carrying this TCR beta chain showed up just once. What it binds is not known. This entry belongs to a study of shared clonotypes between healthy human individuals. Study-wide background: A few men and a couple of women, aged 18 to 49, were donors. Broader study findings: It was expected that sequencing depth would affect clonotype sharing among donors.

Execution of the assay was at deep level. Every subset had its genomic DNA shared out evenly among several immunoSEQ plates. Profiling relied on immunoSEQ multiplex PCR, and the TCRdb table lists in-frame clones only, not all of them. Among about half a million clones, around 85% were seen once, and the ten largest hold about an eighth. The CDR3 length is 12 residues. V dropped 3 bases and J dropped 1 base, with 3 bases sitting between them. Looked up from germline, CDR1 is MNHNS and CDR2 is SASEGT. Source material: PBMCs. The TCR sequence derives from a middle-aged woman in good health. Some clones in this sample may be carry-over from other donors' samples. The chain carries TRBV6-1 and TRBJ2-5, with unresolved D. The CDR3 DNA sequence: TGTGCCAGCAGTGAGACCCAAGAGACCCAGTACTTC. It yields the protein CASSETQETQYF.